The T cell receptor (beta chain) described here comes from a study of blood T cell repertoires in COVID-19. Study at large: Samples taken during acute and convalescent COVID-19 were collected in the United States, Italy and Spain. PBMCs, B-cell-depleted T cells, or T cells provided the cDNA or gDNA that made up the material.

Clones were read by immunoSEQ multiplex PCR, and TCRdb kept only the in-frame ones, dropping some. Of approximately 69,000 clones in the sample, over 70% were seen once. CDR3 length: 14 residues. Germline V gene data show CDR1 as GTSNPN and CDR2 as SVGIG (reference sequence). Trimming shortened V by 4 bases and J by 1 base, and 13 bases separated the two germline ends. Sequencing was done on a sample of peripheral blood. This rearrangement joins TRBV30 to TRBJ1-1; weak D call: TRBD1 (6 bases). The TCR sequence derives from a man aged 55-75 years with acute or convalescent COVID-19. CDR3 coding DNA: TGTGCCTGGACGGGGGGGCCAAAGAACACTGAAGCTTTCTTT. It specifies CAWTGGPKNTEAFF.